Listed below are T cell receptor beta chains from one sample, sequenced in a study of response to subunit inactivated influenza vaccine. One entry per CDR3 protein results from TCRdb running MiXCR on the RT-PCR reads. This sample yields 860,000 or so distinct CDR3 sequences, of which approximately 21% are seen a single time; roughly 10% belongs to the top ten. This sample comprised PBMCs from blood, obtained 5 days after vaccination. Receptors originate from a man between 45 and 60 years old who received an inactivated influenza vaccine. CDR3s include the opening cysteine and the closing phenylalanine or tryptophan. Fields, in order: J gene, clone size, D gene, V gene, CDR3 protein, CDR3 DNA. The D gene is left open where the match is weak. Size is stated for part of the rows, as once, few or many counts, or as a class when the clone is expanded.

TRBJ2-6	many	-	TRBV20-1	CSAREVAGANVLTF	TGCAGTGCTAGAGAAGTAGCTGGGGCCAACGTCCTGACTTTC
TRBJ1-5	-	-	TRBV28	CASDGALNQPQHF	TGTGCCAGCGACGGGGCCCTCAATCAGCCCCAGCATTTT
TRBJ2-1	-	TRBD2	TRBV4-2	CASRGGGAGGKSSYNEQFF	TGTGCCAGCAGAGGAGGGGGAGCGGGAGGGAAAAGCTCCTACAATGAGCAGTTCTTC
TRBJ2-7	-	-	TRBV27	CASSSSGLSYEQYF	TGTGCCAGCAGTTCGTCAGGACTCTCCTACGAGCAGTACTTC
TRBJ2-7	-	TRBD1	TRBV20-1	CSADQGQESYEQYF	TGCAGTGCTGACCAGGGACAGGAATCCTACGAGCAGTACTTC
TRBJ2-5	-	TRBD1	TRBV27	CASSLFQGALETQYF	TGTGCCAGCAGTTTATTCCAGGGGGCGTTGGAGACCCAGTACTTC
TRBJ2-2	-	TRBD2	TRBV10-3	CAISSASGRASGELFF	TGTGCCATCAGCTCTGCTAGCGGGAGGGCCTCCGGGGAGCTGTTTTTT
TRBJ2-7	once	TRBD1	TRBV20-1	CSARDHRGSYEQYF	TGCAGTGCTAGAGACCACAGGGGATCCTACGAGCAGTACTTC
TRBJ1-2	-	-	TRBV6-1	CASSPSQGNLYGYTF	TGTGCCAGCAGTCCTTCTCAGGGGAACCTCTATGGCTACACCTTC
TRBJ1-4	-	TRBD1	TRBV6-1	CASSTRDRGLGKLFF	TGTGCCAGCAGTACCCGGGACAGGGGGCTCGGAAAACTGTTTTTT
TRBJ1-2	-	-	TRBV27	CASSLEAGSNYGYTF	TGTGCCAGCAGTTTAGAGGCCGGTTCTAACTATGGCTACACCTTC
TRBJ1-1	few	-	TRBV28	CASSLSGEGRDEAFF	TGTGCCAGCAGTTTATCAGGGGAGGGAAGGGATGAAGCTTTCTTT
TRBJ2-1	few	-	TRBV6-5	CASSYSSGHSYNEQFF	TGTGCCAGCAGTTACTCTAGCGGACACTCCTACAATGAGCAGTTCTTC
TRBJ1-5	few	-	TRBV5-5	CASSPTDLSNQPQHF	TGTGCCAGCAGCCCCACGGACCTAAGCAATCAGCCCCAGCATTTT
TRBJ2-2	-	-	TRBV7-9	CASSFTRNTGELFF	TGTGCCAGCAGCTTTACACGAAACACCGGGGAGCTGTTTTTT
TRBJ2-7	few	-	TRBV6-5	CASSYTRDGTYEQYF	TGTGCCAGCAGCTACACCCGGGACGGGACCTACGAGCAGTACTTC
TRBJ1-2	-	-	TRBV7-2	CASKEPGYQGYTF	TGTGCCAGCAAGGAACCGGGTTACCAAGGCTACACCTTC
TRBJ2-7	few	TRBD2	TRBV10-3	CAISDLGVSRGAYEQYF	TGTGCCATCAGTGATTTGGGGGTCTCGCGGGGGGCCTACGAGCAGTACTTC